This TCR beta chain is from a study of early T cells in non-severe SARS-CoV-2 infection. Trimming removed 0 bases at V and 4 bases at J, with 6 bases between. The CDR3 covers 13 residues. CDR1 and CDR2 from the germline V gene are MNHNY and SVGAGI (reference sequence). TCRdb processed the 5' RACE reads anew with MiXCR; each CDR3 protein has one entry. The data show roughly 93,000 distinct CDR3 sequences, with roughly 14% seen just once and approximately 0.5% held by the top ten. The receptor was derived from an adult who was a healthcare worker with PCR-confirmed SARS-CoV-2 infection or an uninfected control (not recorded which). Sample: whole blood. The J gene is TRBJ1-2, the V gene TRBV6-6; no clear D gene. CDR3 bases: TGTGCCAGCAGTTACTCGCGGCTCTATGGCTACACCTTC. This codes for CASSYSRLYGYTF.